One and the same sample provided the 18 T cell receptor beta chains below, sequenced in a study of cytomegalovirus exposure and HLA in healthy donors. Primers included in the PCR were 60 Vbeta and 13 Jbeta primers. Sequenced by immunoSEQ multiplex PCR; TCRdb stores in-frame clones only, minus some. The profile shows 95,000 to 150,000 clones, over 70% of them singletons. The sample taken for sequencing was PBMCs. These TCRs come from a young man in good health and CMV-seropositive.

The chain links TRBV30 to TRBJ2-1, with D possibly TRBD2 on 6 matching bases. This CDR3 spans 13 amino acids. V dropped 0 bases and J dropped 7 bases, with 10 bases sitting between them. Germline loops: CDR1 GTSNPN, CDR2 SVGIG (reference sequence). Here the CDR3 reads CAWSVLAGNEQFF. CDR3 sequence (DNA): TGTGCCTGGAGTGTACTAGCTGGTAATGAGCAGTTCTTC.

This chain uses TRBV6-5 with TRBJ2-1; 7 bases map to TRBD1. Germline CDR1 reads MNHEY; CDR2 reads SVGAGI. CDR3 length equals 15 residues. Losses at the gene ends were 4 bases for V and 5 bases for J; bases not matched to a gene: 8. This CDR3 is CASSFRQGSNNEQFF. DNA for the CDR3: TGTGCCAGCAGTTTCCGACAGGGAAGCAACAATGAGCAGTTCTTC.

The chain is built from TRBV6-6 and TRBJ2-7; maybe TRBD2 (7 bases). This CDR3 has 16 residues. V gave up 5 bases and J gave up 7 bases, with 24 bases separating them. The germline V gene encodes CDR1 MNHNY and CDR2 SVGAGI (reference sequence). The CDR3 DNA reads as TGTGCCAGCAGTACTCCCCGGGGGCCCTCGCGGGGGGAGCAGTACTTC. Translation: CASSTPRGPSRGEQYF.

The V gene is TRBV11-2, the J gene TRBJ1-2, with D hard to call. Germline V lookup: CDR1 SGHAT, CDR2 FQNNGV. V was trimmed by 5 bases and J by 3 bases, leaving 13 bases between them. CDR3 length equals 14 residues. The CDR3 loop is CASSPIADYYGYTF. CDR3 bases: TGTGCCAGCAGCCCCATTGCAGATTACTATGGCTACACCTTC.

As regards this clone: One junction end disagrees with the germline gene, perhaps due to a read error. J is TRBJ1-1 and V is TRBV7-9; TRBD1 might be the D (5 bases). The CDR3 consists of 13 residues. Germline loops: CDR1 SEHNR, CDR2 FQNEAQ (reference sequence). CDR3 DNA sequence: TGTTCCAGCAGCTTACAGGAGAACACTGAAGCTTTCTTT. It is translated as CSSSLQENTEAFF. The full variable domain, completed using reference TRBV7-9 and TRBJ1-1, is DTGVSQNPRHKITKRGQNVTFRCDPISEHNRLYWYRQTLGQGPEFLTYFQNEAQLEKSRLLSDRFSAERPKGSFSTLEIQRTEQGDSAMYLCSSSLQENTEAFFGQGTRLTVV.

The J gene is TRBJ1-2, the V gene TRBV9; D is perhaps TRBD1 (6 bases). Germline lookup yields CDR1 SGDLS and CDR2 YYNGEE. The V end was cut by 0 bases, the J end by 1 base, with 13 bases between. This CDR3 spans 16 amino acids. The CDR3 loop is CASSVGPTGGNYGYTF. The DNA of the CDR3 is TGTGCCAGCAGCGTAGGCCCGACAGGTGGTAACTATGGCTACACCTTC.

As DNA, the CDR3 is TGTGCCAGCCATGGGCCTGAGGAGACCCAGTACTTC. This codes for CASHGPEETQYF. The rearrangement links TRBV18 to TRBJ2-5; no clear D. This CDR3 has 12 residues. In germline, CDR1 is KGHSH, CDR2 LQKENI. The V gene lost 8 bases and the J gene lost 5 bases, with 12 bases spanning the gap.

V usage is TRBV2 and J usage is TRBJ1-5; D gene uncertain. The CDR3 loop spans 15 amino acids. Trimming cost V 1 base and J 2 bases, with 9 bases left between them. Germline values: CDR1 SNHLY, CDR2 FYNNEI. CDR3 loop: CASSEEYRRNQPQHF. The CDR3 DNA follows: TGTGCCAGCAGTGAAGAGTACAGACGCAATCAGCCCCAGCATTTT.

V is TRBV9 and J is TRBJ1-3, with D hard to call. The V end lost 0 bases, the J end lost 4 bases, and 17 bases lay between the germline ends. The CDR3 is 17 amino acids. The germline CDR1 and CDR2 sequences are SGDLS and YYNGEE. CDR3 sequence reads: CASSVGGGLSVGNTIYF. CDR3 nucleotides: TGTGCCAGCAGCGTAGGAGGAGGGCTCTCGGTCGGAAACACCATATATTTT.

This clone occurred once. The chain uses TRBV7-8 and TRBJ2-2; no clear D. CDR1 and CDR2 (germline): SGHVS, FQNEAQ. The V gene lost 5 bases and the J gene lost 4 bases, with 26 bases spanning the gap. This CDR3 has 19 residues. The CDR3 here is CASSPEPSIDHLITGELFF. CDR3 nucleotides: TGTGCCAGCAGCCCCGAGCCCTCTATAGATCACCTTATCACCGGGGAGCTGTTTTTT.

This sequence joins TRBV9 and TRBJ2-1; TRBD2 matches 10 bases. Germline lookup yields CDR1 SGDLS and CDR2 YYNGEE. Trimming cost V 5 bases and J 8 bases; bases outside gene matches: 7. The CDR3 totals 14 residues. CDR3 DNA: TGTGCCAGCAGTTCAGCGGGGGGGCCGGATGAGCAGTTCTTC. It yields the protein CASSSAGGPDEQFF.

This clone was seen more than once but under ten times. The V gene is TRBV29-1, the J gene TRBJ2-1; TRBD2 matches 9 bases. Trimming at V came to 6 bases and at J to 0 bases, leaving 24 bases not matched to a gene. The CDR3 loop spans 21 amino acids. Germline assignment: CDR1 SQVTM and CDR2 ANQGSEA. CDR3 region: CSVPPDKLGSGRGGSYNEQFF. DNA of the CDR3: TGCAGCGTCCCGCCTGATAAGCTCGGTAGCGGGCGGGGGGGCTCCTACAATGAGCAGTTCTTC.

The chain links TRBV9 to TRBJ2-1, with 9 bases that match TRBD2. Per the germline V gene, CDR1 is SGDLS and CDR2 is YYNGEE. J lost 12 bases, V lost 0 bases, and 19 bases had no gene match. This CDR3 is 18 amino acids long. CDR3 nucleotide sequence: TGTGCCAGCAGCGTAGGTCTCTTGGCTAGCGGGGACCTACGGGGGCAGTTCTTC. This encodes CASSVGLLASGDLRGQFF. Filled out from reference TRBV9 and TRBJ2-1, the complete variable domain reads DSGVTQTPKHLITATGQRVTLRCSPRSGDLSVYWYQQSLDQGLQFLIQYYNGEERAKGNILERFSAQQFPDLHSELNLSSLELGDSALYFCASSVGLLASGDLRGQFFGPGTRLTVL.

The rearrangement links TRBV19 to TRBJ2-7; TRBD1 agrees at 8 bases. The V segment lost 5 bases and the J segment 3 bases; nucleotides outside the gene matches: 6. The CDR3 runs 14 residues. CDR1 and CDR2 from the germline V gene are LNHDA and SQIVND (reference sequence). CDR3 bases: TGTGCCAGTAGTCGGACAGGGATGGTCTACGAGCAGTACTTC. Encoded protein: CASSRTGMVYEQYF.

On this clone: Additional DNA sequences in this sample encode the identical CDR3. The CDR3 DNA reads TGTGCCTGGAGTGTAGGTGGGGGGGCGAACACCGGGGAGCTGTTTTTT. This codes for CAWSVGGGANTGELFF. J is TRBJ2-2 and V is TRBV30; TRBD2 agrees at 7 bases. This CDR3 spans 16 amino acids. Trimming removed 0 bases from V and 0 bases from J; junction bases left unmatched: 4. The germline V gene encodes CDR1 GTSNPN and CDR2 SVGIG (reference sequence).

This clone has more than one count but fewer than ten. The J gene is TRBJ1-6, the V gene TRBV29-1, with D possibly being TRBD1 (5 bases). The CDR3 totals 13 residues. The V gene lost 5 bases and the J gene lost 5 bases, with 10 bases spanning the gap. Germline V gene lookup returns CDR1 SQVTM and CDR2 ANQGSEA. The CDR3 region is CSVLTDDNSPLHF. CDR3 coding DNA: TGCAGCGTTCTGACAGATGATAATTCACCCCTCCACTTT.

This chain joins TRBV18 and TRBJ2-7, with D unresolved. The CDR3 contains 11 residues. With 4 bases removed from V and 3 bases from J, the gap between germline ends came to 4 bases. Germline V lookup: CDR1 KGHSH, CDR2 LQKENI. CDR3 residues: CASSLDYEQYF. For the CDR3, the DNA is TGTGCCAGCTCACTAGACTACGAGCAGTACTTC. Full variable domain (outside the CDR3, taken from reference TRBV18 and TRBJ2-7): NAGVMQNPRHLVRRRGQEARLRCSPMKGHSHVYWYRQLPEEGLKFMVYLQKENIIDESGMPKERFSAEFPKEGPSILRIQQVVRGDSAAYFCASSLDYEQYFGPGTRLTVT.

The J gene is TRBJ2-7, the V gene TRBV11-2; tentatively, D is TRBD2 (6 bases). With 2 bases removed from V and 0 bases from J, the gap between germline ends came to 8 bases. CDR1 and CDR2 from the germline V gene are SGHAT and FQNNGV. The CDR3 extends over 14 amino acids. The DNA of the CDR3 is TGTGCCAGCAGCTTAAACGGGGGCTCCTACGAGCAGTACTTC. It codes for CASSLNGGSYEQYF.